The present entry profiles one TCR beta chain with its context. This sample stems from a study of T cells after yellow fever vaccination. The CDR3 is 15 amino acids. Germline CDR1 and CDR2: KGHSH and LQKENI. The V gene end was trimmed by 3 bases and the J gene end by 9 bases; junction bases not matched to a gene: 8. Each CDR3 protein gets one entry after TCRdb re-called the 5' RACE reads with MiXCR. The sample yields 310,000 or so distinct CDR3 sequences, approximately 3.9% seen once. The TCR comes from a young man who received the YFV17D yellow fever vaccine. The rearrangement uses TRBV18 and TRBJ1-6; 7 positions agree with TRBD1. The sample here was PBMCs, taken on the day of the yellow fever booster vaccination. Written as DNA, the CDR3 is TGTGCCAGCTCACCGGACAGGCGGGGGATTTCACCCCTCCACTTT. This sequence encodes CASSPDRRGISPLHF.